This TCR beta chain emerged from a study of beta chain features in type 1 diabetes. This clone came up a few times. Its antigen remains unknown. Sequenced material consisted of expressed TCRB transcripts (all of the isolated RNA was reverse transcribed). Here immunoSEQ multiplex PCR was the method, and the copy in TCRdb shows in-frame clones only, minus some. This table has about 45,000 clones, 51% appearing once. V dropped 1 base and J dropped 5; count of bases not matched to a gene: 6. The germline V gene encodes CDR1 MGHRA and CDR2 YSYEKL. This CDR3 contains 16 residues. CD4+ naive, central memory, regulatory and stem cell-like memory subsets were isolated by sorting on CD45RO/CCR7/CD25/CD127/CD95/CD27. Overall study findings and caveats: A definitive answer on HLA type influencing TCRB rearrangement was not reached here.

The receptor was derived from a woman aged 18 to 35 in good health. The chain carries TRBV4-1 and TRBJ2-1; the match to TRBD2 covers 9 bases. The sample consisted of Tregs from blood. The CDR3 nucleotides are TGCGCCAGCAGCCAAGTTCGGACTAGCGTAAACAATGAGCAGTTCTTC. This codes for CASSQVRTSVNNEQFF.